The 6 T cell receptor beta chains below all came from one sample that was sequenced in a study of shared clonotypes between healthy human individuals. Profiling relied on immunoSEQ multiplex PCR, and the TCRdb table lists in-frame clones only, not all of them. This table has a few million clones, approximately 94% appearing once. Sequences were obtained from naive CD4+ T cells sorted from blood. Subset indicated: CD45RA+ positively selected. The source is a man aged 18 to 30 in good health.

This chain joins TRBV11-2 and TRBJ1-4; 11 bases fit TRBD1. Per germline, CDR1 SGHAT and CDR2 FQNNGV. Trimming at V came to 8 bases and at J to 3 bases, leaving 5 bases not matched to a gene. The CDR3 is made up of 15 amino acids. CDR3 loop: CASGTGGKANEKLFF. In nucleotides, the CDR3 is TGTGCCAGCGGGACAGGGGGGAAAGCTAATGAAAAACTGTTTTTT.

Concerning this clone itself: Within the sample, other DNA sequences also encode this same CDR3. The CDR3 sequence is CAWSAGNTIYF. The DNA of the CDR3 is TGTGCCTGGAGCGCAGGAAACACCATATATTTT. The J gene is TRBJ1-3, the V gene TRBV30; D is ambiguous. CDR1 GTSNPN and CDR2 SVGIG come from the germline V gene (reference sequence). The ends were cut back, 3 bases at V and 4 bases at J, with 4 bases in the middle. The CDR3 length is 11 residues.

This CDR3 is CASSQRESGPYEQYF. The CDR3 DNA reads as TGTGCCAGCAGCCAACGAGAGAGTGGCCCGTACGAGCAGTACTTC. The rearrangement joins TRBV14 to TRBJ2-7, with D hard to call. CDR1 and CDR2 from the germline V gene are SGHDN and FVKESK. V was trimmed by 2 bases and J by 4 bases, leaving 15 bases between them. The CDR3 sequence is 15 residues long.

Remarks on this clone: Additional DNA sequences in this sample encode the identical CDR3. This chain connects TRBV2 to TRBJ2-1; 10 positions match TRBD1. The CDR3 is 15 residues long. Unmatched junction bases numbered 2, after V lost 5 bases and J lost 1 base. The V gene's germline CDR1 is SNHLY and CDR2 FYNNEI. The CDR3 loop reads CASSTDRGSYNEQFF. CDR3 DNA sequence: TGTGCCAGCAGTACGGACAGGGGGTCCTACAATGAGCAGTTCTTC.

The chain links TRBV19 to TRBJ1-6; perhaps TRBD1 as D (6 bases). The CDR3 spans 15 residues. CDR1 and CDR2 from the germline V gene are LNHDA and SQIVND (reference sequence). Trimming took 2 bases from V and 7 from J, leaving 12 bases between them. The CDR3 region is CASSISGQLNSPLHF. The CDR3 region has the DNA TGTGCCAGTAGTATATCCGGACAGTTAAATTCACCCCTCCACTTT.

The J gene is TRBJ2-3, the V gene TRBV18, with TRBD2 identical over 12 bases. Unmatched junction bases numbered 13, after V lost 6 bases and J lost 3 bases. Germline assignment: CDR1 KGHSH and CDR2 LQKENI. The CDR3 is 18 residues long. The CDR3 bases are TGTGCCAGCTCTCGCCGGACTAGCGGGGTTTCGAGTACAGATACGCAGTATTTT. It is translated as CASSRRTSGVSSTDTQYF.